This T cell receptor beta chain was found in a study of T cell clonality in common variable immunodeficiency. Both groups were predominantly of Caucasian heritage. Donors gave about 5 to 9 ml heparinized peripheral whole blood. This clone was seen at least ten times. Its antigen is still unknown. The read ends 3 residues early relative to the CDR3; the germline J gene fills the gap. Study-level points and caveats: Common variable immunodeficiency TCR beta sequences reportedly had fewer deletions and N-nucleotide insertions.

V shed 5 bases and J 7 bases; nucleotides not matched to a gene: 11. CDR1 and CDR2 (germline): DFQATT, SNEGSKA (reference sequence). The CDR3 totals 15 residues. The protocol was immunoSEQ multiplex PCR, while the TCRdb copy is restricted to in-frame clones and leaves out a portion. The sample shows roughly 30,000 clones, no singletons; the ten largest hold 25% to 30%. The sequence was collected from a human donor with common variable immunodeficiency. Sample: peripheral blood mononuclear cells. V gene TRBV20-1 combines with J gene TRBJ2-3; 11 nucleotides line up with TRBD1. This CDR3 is CSASDRGRSVNTQYF. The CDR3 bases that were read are TGCAGTGCTTCGGACAGGGGGCGGTCTGTAAATACG.